What follows are 9 T cell receptor beta chains derived from one specimen sequenced in a study of early T cells in non-severe SARS-CoV-2 infection (dated by TCRdb to 2020 to 2022). The receptor library was made with 5' RACE. The instrument was a NextSeq 500. TCRdb passed the public sequencing reads through fastp at Q25 and MiXCR, retaining productive beta sequences. Rows are unified per CDR3 protein, each entry keeping the most common DNA and genes. Across this sample there are more than 45,000 distinct CDR3 sequences, with roughly an eighth seen only once. Around 5% of the sample comes from the top ten. The sequenced sample consisted of whole blood. These receptors were taken from an adult who was a healthcare worker with PCR-confirmed SARS-CoV-2 infection or an uninfected control (not recorded which).

This clonotype was counted at least ten times. The chain joins TRBV7-9 to TRBJ1-6, with a possible D match to TRBD1 (5 bases). The CDR3 covers 17 residues. Per germline, CDR1 SEHNR and CDR2 FQNEAQ (reference sequence). V lost 4 bases to trimming and J lost 0 bases, with 13 bases between them. CDR3 in DNA: TGTGCCAGCAGCTCCGGAAGGGGAAGCTCCTATAATTCACCCCTCCACTTT. It codes for CASSSGRGSSYNSPLHF.

The gene calls are TRBV5-4 and TRBJ2-2; 7 bases map to TRBD1. Trimming at V came to 4 bases and at J to 0 bases, leaving 6 bases not matched to a gene. The V gene's germline CDR1 is SGHNT and CDR2 YYREEE (reference sequence). This CDR3 has 16 residues. In DNA form, the CDR3 reads TGTGCCAGCAGCGATAGGACAGGTGCGAACACCGGGGAGCTGTTTTTT. Translation gives CASSDRTGANTGELFF.

The V call is TRBV7-2, the J call TRBJ2-5, with D hard to call. V shed 7 bases and J shed 6 bases, with 12 bases lying between them. CDR1 is SGHTA and CDR2 is FQGNSA in the germline V gene. The CDR3 has 12 residues. The CDR3 reads CASKPPSKTQYF. The CDR3 DNA reads TGTGCCAGCAAGCCCCCATCGAAGACCCAGTACTTC.

V is TRBV20-1 and J is TRBJ1-6, with no clear D. The CDR3 extends over 15 amino acids. Germline V gives CDR1 DFQATT, CDR2 SNEGSKA (reference sequence). With 3 bases removed from V and 5 bases from J, the gap between germline ends came to 14 bases. CDR3 sequence (DNA): TGCAGTGCTAGTGTGGGCCGCGGAAATAATTCACCCCTCCACTTT. The encoded protein is CSASVGRGNNSPLHF.

The chain uses TRBV7-8 and TRBJ2-1; 9 bases fit TRBD2. V lost 5 bases, J lost 15 bases, and 14 bases stayed unmatched. CDR1 and CDR2 (germline): SGHVS, FQNEAQ. This CDR3 has 14 amino acids. The CDR3 spells CASSPTSGGTRRFF. DNA for the CDR3: TGTGCCAGCAGCCCGACTAGCGGAGGTACAAGAAGGTTCTTC. Full variable domain (remainder filled in from reference TRBV7-8 and TRBJ2-1): GAGVSQSPRYKVAKRGQDVALRCDPISGHVSLFWYQQALGQGPEFLTYFQNEAQLDKSGLPSDRFFAERPEGSVSTLKIQRTQQEDSAVYLCASSPTSGGTRRFFGPGTRLTVL.

The V and J genes are TRBV12-3 or TRBV12-4 and TRBJ1-6, with D perhaps matching TRBD1 (5 bases). The CDR3 has 11 residues. With 5 bases removed from V and 12 bases from J, the gap between germline ends came to 8 bases. The CDR3 is CASSQTGPLHF. CDR3 sequence (DNA): TGTGCCAGCAGTCAAACAGGACCCCTCCACTTT.

The chain combines TRBV2 with TRBJ2-1; D call uncertain. Germline CDR1 reads SNHLY; CDR2 reads FYNNEI. Trimming removed 4 bases at V and 7 bases at J, with 14 bases between. The CDR3 contains 14 residues. CDR3 sequence reads: CASSALPVGNEQFF. The CDR3, as DNA: TGTGCCAGCAGTGCCCTCCCCGTTGGGAATGAGCAGTTCTTC.

This clonotype was found a few times. The V gene is TRBV30, the J gene TRBJ2-7; D is unclear. The germline V and J ends were trimmed by 3 bases and 2 bases, with 14 bases remaining between them. Germline V gene lookup returns CDR1 GTSNPN and CDR2 SVGIG (reference sequence). CDR3 length equals 14 residues. CDR3 sequence reads: CAWRRWWVTYEQYF. The CDR3 bases are TGTGCCTGGAGAAGATGGTGGGTAACCTACGAGCAGTACTTC. Full variable domain (rest looked up from reference TRBV30 and TRBJ2-7): SQTIHQWPATLVQPVGSPLSLECTVEGTSNPNLYWYRQAAGRGLQLLFYSVGIGQISSEVPQNLSASRPQDRQFILSSKKLLLSDSGFYLCAWRRWWVTYEQYFGPGTRLTVT.

This clonotype was seen only a few times. The V gene is TRBV28, the J gene TRBJ2-5; 7 bases line up with TRBD1. The CDR3 covers 15 residues. With V trimmed by 3 bases and J by 4 bases, 8 bases remained unmatched. CDR1 is MDHEN and CDR2 is SYDVKM in the germline V gene. CDR3 in amino acids: CASSLPQGLGETQYF. CDR3 DNA: TGTGCCAGCAGTTTGCCACAGGGGTTGGGAGAGACCCAGTACTTC.